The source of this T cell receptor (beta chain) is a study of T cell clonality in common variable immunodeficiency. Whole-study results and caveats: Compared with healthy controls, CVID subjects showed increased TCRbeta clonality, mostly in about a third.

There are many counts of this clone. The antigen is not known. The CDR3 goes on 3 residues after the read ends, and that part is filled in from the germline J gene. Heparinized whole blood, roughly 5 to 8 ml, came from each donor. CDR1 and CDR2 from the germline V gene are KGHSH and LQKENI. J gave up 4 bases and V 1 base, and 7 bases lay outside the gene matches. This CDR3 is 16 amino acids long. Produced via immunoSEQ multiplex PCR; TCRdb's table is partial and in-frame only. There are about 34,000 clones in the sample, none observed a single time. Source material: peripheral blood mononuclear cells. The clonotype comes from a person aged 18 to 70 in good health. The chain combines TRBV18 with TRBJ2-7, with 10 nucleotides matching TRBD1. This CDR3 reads CASSPLSGTGVYEQYF. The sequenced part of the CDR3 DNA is TGTGCCAGCTCACCACTTTCTGGGACAGGGGTGTACGAG.